The following is a TCR beta chain sequence with its context. Its antigen is currently unknown. This entry belongs to a study of shared clonotypes between healthy human individuals. As for the study in general: Sampling drew on donors who were a couple of women and a few men aged 18 to 49.

Germline trimming cut 5 bases from V and 4 bases from J; bases unmatched to any gene: 10. Germline loops: CDR1 SEHNR, CDR2 FQNEAQ (reference sequence). The CDR3 totals 17 residues. In the naive CD8 group, cells lacked CD45RO and were positively selected for CCR7, so terminally differentiated effector memory CD45RA+ cells were left out. Regarding the study as a whole: Larger richness was generally estimated for naive than memory subsets. Sample collection involved blood only; tissue repertoires are likely different.

Profiling relied on immunoSEQ multiplex PCR, and the TCRdb table lists in-frame clones only, not all of them. The table records about 2.1 million clones, around 95% of them present only once. The V and J genes are TRBV7-9 and TRBJ2-3; TRBD2 matches 12 bases. Source material: naive CD8+ T cells from PBMCs. The receptor comes from a man younger than 35 in good health. Some clones in this sample may be carry-over from other donors' samples. This chain's CDR3 is CASSPPRLAGEADTQYF. CDR3 bases: TGTGCCAGCAGCCCCCCCAGACTAGCGGGAGAGGCAGATACGCAGTATTTT.